Following are 2 T cell receptor beta chains from one sample sequenced in a study of shared clonotypes between healthy human individuals. Method: immunoSEQ multiplex PCR; TCRdb's copy keeps in-frame clones and lacks some. The sample records fewer than 2.5 million clones, approximately 93% being singletons. Sequenced sample: naive CD4+ T cells from PBMCs. The subset here: CD45RA+ positively selected. The receptors shown here come from a young man in good health. Some clones in this sample may be carry-over from other donors' samples.

This rearrangement joins TRBV28 to TRBJ2-5, with D uncertain. V was pared by 4 bases and J by 6 bases, with 12 bases between. This CDR3 region has 13 residues. Germline V CDR1 and CDR2: MDHEN, SYDVKM. The CDR3 protein is CASSWTPPKTQYF. The CDR3 DNA reads TGTGCCAGCAGTTGGACCCCCCCCAAGACCCAGTACTTC.

The rearrangement joins TRBV18 to TRBJ1-5; 7 bases agree with TRBD1. V gave up 4 bases and J gave up 0 bases; unmatched junction bases: 0. The CDR3 has 14 residues. Germline CDR1 is KGHSH and CDR2 is LQKENI. CDR3 sequence: CASSRDSSNQPQHF. The CDR3 region has the DNA TGTGCCAGCTCACGGGACAGTAGCAATCAGCCCCAGCATTTT.